Listed below are T cell receptor beta chains from one sample, sequenced in a study of blood T cell repertoires in COVID-19. Using immunoSEQ multiplex PCR, the repertoire was profiled, and TCRdb retains in-frame clones only, with some absent. This repertoire shows about 200,000 clones, about nine tenths found once; its top ten account for more than 5.5%. Sample: peripheral blood. Receptor source: an older man with acute or convalescent COVID-19. Both conserved end residues are part of each CDR3. A D gene is named only where the DNA matches it firmly. Rows may omit the clone size; those that give it use once, few, many or a size class.

size	D	V	J	CDR3	DNA
NA	TRBD1	TRBV18	TRBJ1-1	CASSPKTGLMNTEAFF	TGTGCCAGCTCACCAAAGACAGGGCTTATGAACACTGAAGCTTTCTTT
NA	TRBD1	TRBV7-9	TRBJ2-6	CASSVTGPPGANVLTF	TGTGCCAGCAGCGTGACAGGGCCACCTGGGGCCAACGTCCTGACTTTC
NA	TRBD2	TRBV11-2	TRBJ2-5	CASSPGSGRVETQYF	TGTGCCAGCAGTCCCGGGTCTGGGAGGGTAGAGACCCAGTACTTC
once	TRBD1	TRBV28	TRBJ1-3	CASRGTGQFSAIYF	TGTGCCAGCAGGGGGACGGGACAGTTTAGTGCCATATATTTT
once	TRBD2	TRBV30	TRBJ2-1	CAWSAGLAGVGRVSEQFF	TGTGCCTGGAGTGCGGGACTAGCGGGAGTTGGGCGGGTTAGTGAGCAGTTCTTC
NA	NA	TRBV6-2/TRBV6-3	TRBJ1-3	CASSWGISGNTIYF	TGTGCCAGCAGTTGGGGCATCTCTGGAAACACCATATATTTT
NA	NA	TRBV25-1	TRBJ1-6	CASSGGLSNSPLHF	TGTGCCAGCAGCGGAGGGCTTTCCAATTCACCCCTCCACTTT
NA	NA	TRBV5-5	TRBJ1-1	CASSLLGGSITEAFF	TGTGCCAGCAGCCTACTTGGTGGGAGTATCACTGAAGCTTTCTTT
NA	TRBD1	TRBV18	TRBJ1-6	CASSPNRQDRASLHF	TGTGCCAGCTCACCTAACCGCCAAGACAGGGCCTCCCTCCACTTT
NA	NA	TRBV6-6	TRBJ1-5	CASSFTGSVQHF	TGTGCCAGCAGTTTTACAGGGTCGGTCCAGCATTTT
NA	TRBD1	TRBV25-1	TRBJ2-5	CASSRGHGETQYF	TGTGCCAGCAGCAGGGGGCATGGTGAGACCCAGTACTTC
NA	TRBD1	TRBV5-1	TRBJ2-2	CASSIDREITGELFF	TGCGCCAGCAGCATAGACAGGGAGATCACCGGGGAGCTGTTTTTT
few	NA	TRBV4-2	TRBJ2-2	CASSQDRVGGTGELFF	TGTGCCAGCAGCCAAGATCGGGTGGGGGGTACCGGGGAGCTGTTTTTT
NA	TRBD1	TRBV2	TRBJ1-6	CATSPDRGNSPLHF	TGTGCCACCAGCCCGGACAGGGGAAATTCACCCCTCCACTTT
once	NA	TRBV6-5	TRBJ1-3	CASSYVLSGNTIYF	TGTGCCAGCAGTTACGTCCTCTCTGGAAACACCATATATTTT
NA	NA	TRBV9	TRBJ2-2	CASSPRGNMDRNTGELFF	TGTGCCAGCAGCCCCCGGGGGAACATGGACCGAAACACCGGGGAGCTGTTTTTT
few	TRBD2	TRBV7-2	TRBJ2-1	CASSLAATSGNEQFF	TGTGCCAGCAGCTTAGCGGCGACTAGCGGCAATGAGCAGTTCTTC
NA	TRBD1	TRBV5-1	TRBJ1-1	CASGLGQGAMNTEAFF	TGCGCCAGCGGCCTGGGACAGGGGGCGATGAACACTGAAGCTTTCTTT
NA	TRBD1	TRBV5-1	TRBJ2-2	CASSSQGARWTGELFF	TGCGCCAGCAGCTCCCAGGGGGCGCGGTGGACCGGGGAGCTGTTTTTT
NA	NA	TRBV2	TRBJ2-2	CASRSGWELFF	TGTGCCAGCAGGTCAGGGTGGGAGCTGTTTTTT
NA	NA	TRBV7-9	TRBJ2-3	CASSLRSQRTDTQYF	TGTGCCAGCAGCCTCCGTAGCCAACGCACAGATACGCAGTATTTT
NA	TRBD2	TRBV19	TRBJ2-5	CASSTSGTSGRETQYF	TGTGCCAGTAGTACCTCCGGGACTAGCGGGAGAGAGACCCAGTACTTC
NA	TRBD2	TRBV3-1/TRBV3-2	TRBJ2-3	CASSQVPGATSFLTFTDTQYF	TGTGCCAGCAGCCAAGTTCCGGGAGCGACTAGCTTCCTTACCTTCACAGATACGCAGTATTTT
NA	NA	TRBV6-6	TRBJ1-5	CASSYAPTEPQHF	TGTGCCAGCAGTTATGCCCCAACTGAGCCCCAGCATTTT
NA	NA	TRBV6-5	TRBJ2-7	CASSSPGGQMQYF	TGTGCCAGCAGTTCGCCTGGGGGCCAGATGCAGTACTTC
NA	TRBD1	TRBV15	TRBJ1-4	CATSKDRDATNEKLFF	TGTGCCACCAGCAAGGACAGGGACGCAACTAATGAAAAACTGTTTTTT
NA	TRBD1	TRBV18	TRBJ1-5	CASSPNRGSNQPQHF	TGTGCCAGCTCACCAAACAGGGGAAGCAATCAGCCCCAGCATTTT
once	TRBD2	TRBV7-2	TRBJ2-3	CASSPLAGIVTDTQYF	TGTGCCAGCAGCCCCTTAGCGGGAATCGTTACAGATACGCAGTATTTT
NA	NA	TRBV2	TRBJ2-3	CASSRESTDTQYF	TGTGCCAGCAGTCGGGAGAGCACAGATACGCAGTATTTT
few	TRBD2	TRBV7-3	TRBJ2-1	CASSTPRETEQFF	TGTGCCAGCAGCACCCCGCGGGAGACCGAGCAGTTCTTC
NA	TRBD2	TRBV5-1	TRBJ2-3	CASSYGTSGILYTDTQYF	TGCGCCAGCAGCTACGGGACTAGCGGGATACTTTACACAGATACGCAGTATTTT
NA	NA	TRBV24-1	TRBJ2-1	CAASSFDEQFF	TGTGCCGCGTCGAGTTTCGATGAGCAGTTCTTC
NA	TRBD1	TRBV2	TRBJ1-6	CASRQGYNSPLHF	TGTGCCTCACGACAGGGCTATAATTCACCCCTCCACTTT
NA	NA	TRBV5-1	TRBJ1-1	CASSLQVTGGTEAFF	TGCGCCAGCAGCTTGCAAGTGACTGGGGGGACTGAAGCTTTCTTT
few	TRBD2	TRBV4-2	TRBJ2-1	CASSQDVERERFF	TGTGCCAGCAGCCAAGACGTGGAGCGGGAGCGGTTCTTC
NA	NA	TRBV5-1	TRBJ1-1	CASSLVVGSLTEAFF	TGCGCCAGCAGCTTGGTGGTGGGCTCGCTCACTGAAGCTTTCTTT
NA	NA	TRBV6-5	TRBJ1-5	CASKGGANNQPQHF	TGTGCCAGCAAGGGAGGGGCAAACAATCAGCCCCAGCATTTT
few	TRBD1	TRBV19	TRBJ1-4	CASSIDGRGLANEKLFF	TGTGCCAGTAGTATCGACGGCAGGGGGCTGGCTAATGAAAAACTGTTTTTT
NA	TRBD1	TRBV14	TRBJ2-1	CASSPQGYNEQFF	TGTGCCAGCAGCCCACAGGGGTACAATGAGCAGTTCTTC
NA	NA	TRBV3-1/TRBV3-2	TRBJ1-6	CASSGQGLNSPLHF	TGTGCCAGCAGTGGTCAGGGCCTAAATTCACCCCTCCACTTT
NA	TRBD1	TRBV25-1	TRBJ1-2	CASSEFGTGDGYTF	TGTGCCAGCAGTGAATTCGGGACAGGGGATGGCTACACCTTC
NA	NA	TRBV4-1	TRBJ2-1	CASSHKVSPGEQFF	TGCGCCAGCAGCCATAAAGTGTCCCCCGGTGAGCAGTTCTTC
NA	TRBD1	TRBV14	TRBJ2-4	CASSQVQGAKENIQYF	TGTGCCAGCAGCCAAGTCCAGGGGGCGAAGGAAAACATTCAGTACTTC
NA	NA	TRBV30	TRBJ2-1	CAWSIGETEQFF	TGTGCCTGGAGCATCGGGGAGACTGAGCAGTTCTTC
NA	NA	TRBV19	TRBJ2-1	CASSTRGLPYNEQFF	TGTGCCAGTAGCACCCGCGGACTTCCCTACAATGAGCAGTTCTTC
NA	TRBD2	TRBV11-2	TRBJ2-1	CASSLTSGAYNEQFF	TGTGCCAGCAGCTTGACTAGCGGGGCCTACAATGAGCAGTTCTTC
once	NA	TRBV9	TRBJ1-2	CASSVGLNYGYTF	TGTGCCAGCAGCGTAGGTCTTAACTATGGCTACACCTTC
NA	NA	TRBV18	TRBJ2-3	CASSLSGTDTQYF	TGTGCCAGCTCGCTCAGCGGGACAGATACGCAGTATTTT
NA	TRBD2	TRBV18	TRBJ2-1	CASSDAAGASYNEQFF	TGTGCCAGCTCGGACGCAGCGGGAGCCTCCTACAATGAGCAGTTCTTC
NA	NA	TRBV9	TRBJ2-5	CASSVGTGLQETQYF	TGTGCCAGCAGCGTAGGTACAGGCCTACAAGAGACCCAGTACTTC
NA	NA	TRBV6-1	TRBJ1-5	CASSEDRNQPQHF	TGTGCCAGCAGTGAAGACAGAAATCAGCCCCAGCATTTT
NA	TRBD1	TRBV6-5	TRBJ2-5	CASSYTVTGSQETQYF	TGTGCCAGCAGTTACACCGTGACAGGGTCCCAAGAGACCCAGTACTTC
NA	TRBD1	TRBV25-1	TRBJ1-4	CASRDRVNEKLFF	TGTGCCAGCAGGGACAGGGTGAATGAAAAACTGTTTTTT
NA	TRBD2	TRBV28	TRBJ2-7	CASSPLAGGLIEQYF	TGTGCCAGCAGTCCGCTAGCGGGAGGGTTGATTGAGCAGTACTTC
NA	NA	TRBV18	TRBJ1-2	CASSPIHTVSYGYTF	TGTGCCAGCTCACCAATTCACACCGTCAGCTATGGCTACACCTTC
NA	NA	TRBV19	TRBJ2-5	CASSIGGGALRETQYF	TGTGCCAGTAGTATTGGGGGGGGCGCATTAAGGGAGACCCAGTACTTC